Below, 10 T cell receptor beta chains from the same sample are listed, as sequenced in a study of PD-L1 blockade in urothelial cancer. Using immunoSEQ multiplex PCR, the repertoire was profiled, and TCRdb retains in-frame clones only, with some absent. Of under 70,000 clones detected, roughly four fifths appear once; the ten largest clones hold 1.6%. The time point was: pretreatment peripheral blood. The sample consisted of PBMCs, taken around atezolizumab (anti-PD-L1) treatment. The receptors were sampled from a man between 65 and 85 years old with urothelial cancer.

The V call is TRBV5-1, the J call TRBJ1-3; 10 nucleotides match TRBD1. The CDR3 consists of 16 residues. Per the germline V gene, CDR1 is SGHRS and CDR2 is YFSETQ. With 3 bases clipped from V and 4 bases from J, the junction kept 7 bases outside the gene matches. CDR3 region: CASSSLDRGKGNTIYF. The DNA for the CDR3 is TGCGCCAGCAGCTCGCTGGACAGGGGGAAGGGAAACACCATATATTTT. Full variable domain (outside the CDR3, taken from reference TRBV5-1 and TRBJ1-3): KAGVTQTPRYLIKTRGQQVTLSCSPISGHRSVSWYQQTPGQGLQFLFEYFSETQRNKGNFPGRFSGRQFSNSRSEMNVSTLELGDSALYLCASSSLDRGKGNTIYFGEGSWLTVV.

A single count supports this clone. V gene TRBV19 combines with J gene TRBJ2-7; D is perhaps TRBD2 (5 bases). The CDR3 is 14 amino acids. Germline CDR1 is LNHDA and CDR2 is SQIVND (reference sequence). The ends were cut back, 7 bases at V and 0 bases at J, with 13 bases in the middle. The CDR3 protein is CASMKGGSSYEQYF. The CDR3 region has the DNA TGTGCCAGTATGAAGGGTGGGAGCTCCTACGAGCAGTACTTC. The whole variable domain, remainder taken from reference TRBV19 and TRBJ2-7, is DGGITQSPKYLFRKEGQNVTLSCEQNLNHDAMYWYRQDPGQGLRLIYYSQIVNDFQKGDIAEGYSVSREKKESFPLTVTSAQKNPTAFYLCASMKGGSSYEQYFGPGTRLTVT.

The rearrangement uses TRBV5-1 and TRBJ1-5; perhaps TRBD1 as D (6 bases). V was pared by 4 bases and J by 0 bases, with 8 bases between. This CDR3 has 14 residues. Germline V gene data show CDR1 as SGHRS and CDR2 as YFSETQ. The CDR3 sequence: CASSPDSSNQPQHF. As DNA, the CDR3 is TGCGCCAGCAGCCCGGACAGTAGCAATCAGCCCCAGCATTTT.

In this sample, this clone is medium-sized. The rearrangement uses TRBV15 and TRBJ1-5; weak D call: TRBD1 (5 bases). The CDR3 is 14 amino acids. The germline V gene encodes CDR1 LNHNV and CDR2 YYDKDF (reference sequence). With 6 bases removed from V and 2 bases from J, the gap between germline ends came to 11 bases. The DNA of the CDR3 is TGTGCCACCAGTGTACGGGGGGGCAATCAGCCCCAGCATTTT. Encoded protein: CATSVRGGNQPQHF.

This clone has only a few counts. The chain uses TRBV5-1 and TRBJ1-4, with 8 positions matching TRBD1. After removal of 5 bases from V and 8 bases from J, the junction contained 11 bases not matched to a gene. Germline V gene lookup returns CDR1 SGHRS and CDR2 YFSETQ. The CDR3 is made up of 15 amino acids. The CDR3 coding sequence is TGCGCCAGCAGTTCTGCCCAGGGGGCGGGCGAAAAACTGTTTTTT. Its translation: CASSSAQGAGEKLFF.

V and J are TRBV5-1 and TRBJ2-1; 11 nucleotides align to TRBD2. Germline-derived CDR1 and CDR2 are SGHRS and YFSETQ. CDR3 length: 17 amino acids. V lost 4 bases and J lost 7; bases outside the gene matches: 13. The CDR3 coding sequence is TGCGCCAGCAGCCCAAAGTTTACTAGCGGGAGAGGAAATGAGCAGTTCTTC. Encoded protein: CASSPKFTSGRGNEQFF.

J is TRBJ2-1 and V is TRBV11-3, with D possibly TRBD1 on 5 matching bases. The CDR3 extends over 15 amino acids. Germline CDR1 and CDR2: SGHNT and YENEEA. The V end was cut by 1 base, the J end by 4 bases, with 11 bases between. The CDR3 is CASSLGGQGYNEQFF. CDR3 bases: TGTGCCAGCAGCTTAGGCGGTCAGGGATACAATGAGCAGTTCTTC.

The V call is TRBV7-8, the J call TRBJ2-7, with 9 nucleotides matching TRBD2. After removal of 0 bases from V and 5 bases from J, the junction contained 8 bases not matched to a gene. CDR3 length: 16 residues. CDR1 is SGHVS, CDR2 FQNEAQ, per germline. The CDR3 DNA reads as TGTGCCAGCAGCTTAGCCTCGGGACTAGCAAGCCACGAGCAGTACTTC. It yields the protein CASSLASGLASHEQYF. The variable domain in full, with the rest retrieved from reference TRBV7-8 and TRBJ2-7, is GAGVSQSPRYKVAKRGQDVALRCDPISGHVSLFWYQQALGQGPEFLTYFQNEAQLDKSGLPSDRFFAERPEGSVSTLKIQRTQQEDSAVYLCASSLASGLASHEQYFGPGTRLTVT.

The chain uses TRBV6-6 and TRBJ2-1; the D gene is possibly TRBD1 (5 bases). The CDR3 totals 11 residues. In germline, CDR1 is MNHNY, CDR2 SVGAGI (reference sequence). Trimming pared 7 bases from V and 4 bases from J, leaving 5 bases between. As DNA, the CDR3 is TGTGCCAGCACAGGGTACAATGAGCAGTTCTTC. Protein product: CASTGYNEQFF.

The rearrangement joins TRBV27 to TRBJ1-1; 7 nucleotides agree with TRBD1. CDR3 length: 15 residues. V was clipped by 6 bases and J by 3 bases; unmatched bases: 10. CDR1 is MNHEY and CDR2 is SMNVEV in the germline V gene (reference sequence). CDR3 DNA: TGTGCCAGCAGGACCTCACAGGGGAGGCACACTGAAGCTTTCTTT. Translating gives CASRTSQGRHTEAFF.